A selection of T cell receptor beta chains follows, all from one sample in a study of cytomegalovirus exposure and HLA in healthy donors. Sequencing used immunoSEQ multiplex PCR; TCRdb keeps in-frame clones, though not all of them. The sample carries about 170,000 clones, around nine tenths recorded once. The sample was PBMCs. These receptor sequences come from a man between 18 and 29 years old in good health and CMV-seropositive. Each CDR3 is given with its conserved first and last residue. The order of the fields is J gene, V gene, clone size, D gene, CDR3 DNA, CDR3 protein. The D gene is left open where the match is weak. Not every row has a clone size; where given, it reads once, few, many or a size class.

TRBJ2-1,TRBV4-3,-,TRBD1,TGCGCCAGCAGCCGAGGACAGGACAATGAGCAGTTCTTC,CASSRGQDNEQFF
TRBJ1-1,TRBV5-1,-,-,TGCGCCAGCAGCTTGGTGACCCCAGTAGGGGCTGAAGCTTTCTTT,CASSLVTPVGAEAFF
TRBJ1-1,TRBV7-6,once,-,TGTGCCAGCAGCTCAAATCGGGGCACTGAAGCTTTCTTT,CASSSNRGTEAFF
TRBJ2-5,TRBV14,-,TRBD2,TGTGCCAGCAGCCAAGCCTTCGCGGGGGGCGGAGAGACCCAGTACTTC,CASSQAFAGGGETQYF
TRBJ1-5,TRBV7-2,-,-,TGTGCCAGCAGCTTAGCGAGCAGCGCTTATCAGCCCCAGCATTTT,CASSLASSAYQPQHF
TRBJ1-1,TRBV2,once,TRBD1,TGTGCCAGCAGTGAAGCACGGGACAGGGTGATGAACACTGAAGCTTTCTTT,CASSEARDRVMNTEAFF
TRBJ1-4,TRBV19,-,-,TGTGCCGGACGGACAGAGACGAAACTGTTTTTT,CAGRTETKLFF
TRBJ2-7,TRBV11-2,-,TRBD1,TGTGCCAGCAGCTCGGACAGGGGAGACGAGCAGTACTTC,CASSSDRGDEQYF
TRBJ2-1,TRBV2,once,-,TGTGCCAGCAGCGAAGTCCTACTAGGTTCTATCTACAATGAGCAGTTCTTC,CASSEVLLGSIYNEQFF
TRBJ1-1,TRBV9,-,-,TGTGCCAGCAGGTCCGTCGGGCGGGGGACTGAAGCTTTCTTT,CASRSVGRGTEAFF
TRBJ2-7,TRBV27,-,TRBD1,TGTGCCAGTGGGACAGGGGGAACAGGGGGCTACGAGCAGTACTTC,CASGTGGTGGYEQYF
TRBJ2-7,TRBV27,-,TRBD2,TGTGCCAGCAGTCAAAGCAGTAGCGGGGTCCACGAGCAGTACTTC,CASSQSSSGVHEQYF
TRBJ2-2,TRBV18,-,TRBD1,TGTGCCAGCTCACCGCTACCGACATTACCGGGACAGGACTCCACCGGGGAGCTGTTTTTT,CASSPLPTLPGQDSTGELFF
TRBJ1-6,TRBV6-1,-,TRBD1,TGTGCCAGCAGTGAATACAGGGGGTCACCCCTCCACTTT,CASSEYRGSPLHF
TRBJ2-2,TRBV9,-,-,TGTGCCAGCAGCGGCTCGGGGGGGGAGCTGTTTTTT,CASSGSGGELFF
TRBJ2-1,TRBV5-1,once,-,TGCGCCAGCAGCTTGGTTGCGTCGGTTGAGCAGTTCTTC,CASSLVASVEQFF
TRBJ1-5,TRBV9,-,TRBD1,TGTGCCAGCAGCCTCGGACAGGGGCCGAGTCAGCCCCAGCATTTT,CASSLGQGPSQPQHF
TRBJ2-5,TRBV29-1,-,TRBD1,TGCAGCGTCCAGACAGGGAATTGGGAGACCCAGTACTTC,CSVQTGNWETQYF
TRBJ2-1,TRBV5-1,-,TRBD1,TGCGCCAGCAGCCTGGGACAGGGCGATGAGCAGTTCTTC,CASSLGQGDEQFF
TRBJ1-1,TRBV30,-,-,TGTGCCTGCAGAGACAGATTGAACACTGAAGCTTTCTTT,CACRDRLNTEAFF
TRBJ2-5,TRBV7-2,-,-,TGTGCCAGCAGCTTGGCAGAGACCCAGTACTTC,CASSLAETQYF
TRBJ2-5,TRBV7-2,-,-,TGTGCCAGCAGCTCTTACGGGTCGAGGCAAGAGACCCAGTACTTC,CASSSYGSRQETQYF
TRBJ2-7,TRBV19,few,-,TGTGCCAGTAGTCCAAGACAGGACGAGCAGTACTTC,CASSPRQDEQYF
TRBJ2-7,TRBV28,-,TRBD2,TGTGCCAGCAGTTGGGGGACTAGCGGGGTCTACGAGCAGTACTTC,CASSWGTSGVYEQYF
TRBJ1-1,TRBV4-1,-,-,TGCGCCAGCAGCCAAAAACAGGGAGTAGCTGAAGCTTTCTTT,CASSQKQGVAEAFF
TRBJ1-4,TRBV9,-,TRBD1,TGTGCCAGCAGCGTAACCGGGACAGGGACAACTAATGAAAAACTGTTTTTT,CASSVTGTGTTNEKLFF
TRBJ2-1,TRBV28,-,-,TGTGCCAGCACCCCGCGTCGGACTCGCATCATGTACAATGAGCAGTTCTTC,CASTPRRTRIMYNEQFF
TRBJ1-2,TRBV27,-,-,TGTGCCAGCAGTTTAGGGAGAAACTATGGCTACACCTTC,CASSLGRNYGYTF
TRBJ2-7,TRBV7-8,few,TRBD1,TGTGCCAGCAGCTCGGACAGGGACGACGAGCAGTACTTC,CASSSDRDDEQYF
TRBJ1-4,TRBV18,-,-,TGTGCCAGCTCACCAAACAAGGGAGCTAATGAAAAACTGTTTTTT,CASSPNKGANEKLFF
TRBJ1-2,TRBV2,-,-,TGTGCCAGCAGTGACTTAGGGGATGGCTACACCTTC,CASSDLGDGYTF